The clone carrying this TCR beta chain was detected a few times. A read error may produce the germline difference seen at one junction end. This sample was included in a study of human T cells and chemical hapten exposure. TCRdb re-derived calls from the RACE reads in MiXCR, one entry per CDR3 protein. The repertoire has about 160,000 distinct CDR3 sequences, 28% of them found once; the top ten carry under 2.5%. Time point: patch test 3, about 24 weeks after DPC sensitization. Treatment given: therapeutic diphenylcyclopropenone sensitization with weekly scalp DPC. The CDR3 spans 11 residues. Looked up from germline, CDR1 is SGHVS and CDR2 is FQNEAQ.

This TCR was recovered from a woman younger than 30 with alopecia areata. Some clones in this sample may be carry-over from other donors' samples. This chain connects TRBV7-8 to TRBJ2-1, with D perhaps TRBD2 (6 bases). Sequenced material: whole blood, taken in connection with sensitization to the hapten diphenylcyclopropenone (DPC). CDR3 sequence reads: CASSLTRGSVF. The CDR3 DNA follows: TGTGCCAGCAGCTTAACGCGGGGTAGTGTCTTC.